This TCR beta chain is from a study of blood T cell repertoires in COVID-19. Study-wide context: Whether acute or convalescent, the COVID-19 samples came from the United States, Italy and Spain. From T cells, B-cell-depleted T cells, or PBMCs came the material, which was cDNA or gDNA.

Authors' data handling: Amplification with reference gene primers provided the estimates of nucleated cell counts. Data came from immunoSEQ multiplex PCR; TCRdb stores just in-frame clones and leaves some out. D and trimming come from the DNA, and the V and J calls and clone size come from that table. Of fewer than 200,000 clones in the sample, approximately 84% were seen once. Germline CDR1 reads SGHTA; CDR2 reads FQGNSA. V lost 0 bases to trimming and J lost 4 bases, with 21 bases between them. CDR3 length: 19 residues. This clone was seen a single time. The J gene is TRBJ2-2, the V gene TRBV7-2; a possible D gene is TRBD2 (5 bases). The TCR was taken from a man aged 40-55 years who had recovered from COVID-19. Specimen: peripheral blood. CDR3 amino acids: CASSLAQGSGYGLTGELFF. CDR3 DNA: TGTGCCAGCAGCTTAGCGCAAGGGAGCGGTTATGGGCTCACCGGGGAGCTGTTTTTT.